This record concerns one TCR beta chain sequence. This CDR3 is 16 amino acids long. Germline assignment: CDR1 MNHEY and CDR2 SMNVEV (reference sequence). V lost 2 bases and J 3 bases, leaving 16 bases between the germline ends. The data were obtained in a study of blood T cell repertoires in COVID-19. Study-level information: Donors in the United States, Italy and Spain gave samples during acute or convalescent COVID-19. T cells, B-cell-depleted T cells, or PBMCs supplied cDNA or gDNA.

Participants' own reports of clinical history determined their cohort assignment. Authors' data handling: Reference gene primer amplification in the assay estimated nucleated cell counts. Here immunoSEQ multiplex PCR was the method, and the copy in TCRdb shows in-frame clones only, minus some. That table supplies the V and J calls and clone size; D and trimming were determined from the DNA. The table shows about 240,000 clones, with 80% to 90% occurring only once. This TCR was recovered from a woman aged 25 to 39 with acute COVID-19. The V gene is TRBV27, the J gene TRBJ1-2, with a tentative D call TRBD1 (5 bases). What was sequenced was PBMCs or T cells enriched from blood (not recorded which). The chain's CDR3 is CASSLGAGLGDYGYTF. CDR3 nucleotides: TGTGCCAGCAGTTTAGGGGCGGGGCTAGGGGACTATGGCTACACCTTC.